This T cell receptor (beta chain) was recovered during a study of beta chain features in type 1 diabetes (dated by TCRdb to the late 2010s). Background on the whole study: No differences in mean age, gender distribution, total cell number or subset yield were found between patients and healthy donors. A total of some 100,000,000 sorted cells were examined across all samples, and a strong correlation was observed between cell number per subset and RNA yield. The study compared TCRB repertoires of sorted circulating CD4+ T cell subsets between recently diagnosed type 1 diabetes patients and matched healthy donors. Regulatory and stem cell-like memory subsets were obtained from only 8 patients and roughly eight healthy donors, while naive and central memory subsets were obtained from all 30 or so donors. On the study overall, not on this receptor specifically: Shorter templates might have been favored by PCR, but patient and control samples were amplified and corrected together, so both groups would have been affected equally by any skew. At VDJ recombination sites, patients with type 1 diabetes made fewer insertions and deleted more nucleotides, a pattern implying thymic rearrangement abnormalities. Only small numbers of individuals were included in the HLA sub-analyses, which left unresolved whether HLA type had any influence on TCRB rearrangement. Naive, central memory and regulatory TCRB repertoires appeared to be more similar among patients than among healthy donors. In all four CD4+ subsets, TCRB CDR3 length was moderately but significantly shorter in type 1 diabetes patients. Because cDNA was sequenced instead of genomic DNA, highly expressing activated cells could be over-represented, though the groups showed no difference in activation or CD3 levels.

In this sample, this clone turned up a few times. Its antigen is still unknown. Per-base qualities were not stored, and no clone one base away is much larger. The entire isolated RNA was reverse transcribed using the High Capacity cDNA Reverse Transcription Kit, and thus expressed TCRB transcripts were sequenced. Naive, central memory and regulatory T cell samples underwent deep immunoSEQ sequencing, averaging around 3.9 million total reads per sample. Sorted cells were lysed in RLT buffer, and RNA was extracted using DNase-treated RNeasy Micro or Mini kits according to cell number. To prevent cross-contamination, each cell subset was processed individually, whereas patient and healthy donor samples were processed jointly. The immunoSEQ multiplex PCR was used to amplify TCRB sequences from cDNA, generating 87-bp fragments that spanned the CDR3 region. Sequencing of the amplicons was performed on the Illumina HiSeq platform. The source study handled its data this way. Synthetic template baselines were used to correct PCR bias computationally, reads within Hamming distance 2 were collapsed together, and singletons that could not be merged were discarded. Reads were aligned against IMGT so that V, D and J genes, CDR3 length and insertions or deletions at six rearrangement sites could be assigned. Within each subset, clonotype counts were normalized to the number of sorted cells before true diversity and Gini coefficients were calculated with the tcR R package. The overlap coefficient, calculated on TCRB nucleotide sequences, was used to quantify repertoire sharing. As a proxy for the pre-selection repertoire, out-of-frame TCRB sequences from naive cells were analyzed. The immuneACCESS repertoire file appears here via TCRdb, limited to in-frame rearrangements. These files lack a portion of the clones; in checked studies, under half of the deficit traces to unresolved V genes, and the cause of the others is not known. The DNA was the basis for D and trimming; V, J and clone size are from that table. In this sample the table shows roughly 260,000 clones, approximately 10% of which occur a single time. The ten largest clonotypes hold about 0.018% of the sample.

Each donor gave one peripheral blood draw, about 110 mL on average, collected into heparinised tubes. Naive, central memory, regulatory and stem cell-like memory CD4+ T cells were sorted on a BD FACSAria II using a panel including CD45RO, CCR7, CD25, CD127, CD95 and CD27. All sorted populations exceeded 95% purity. Right away, PBMCs were isolated by Lymphoprep density gradient centrifugation and were stained directly, with no culture step. To minimize batch effects, samples were stained and sorted in pairs, one healthy donor with one patient per experiment. The sequence was collected from a man younger than 40 with type 1 diabetes. The sample was naive CD4+ T cells from blood. In light of the paper, this sample's cell subset or site label describes: true naive CD4+ T cells.

The CDR3 sequence is CASTSGGGDEQFF. The DNA sequence is as follows: TGTGCCAGCACCTCAGGGGGCGGTGATGAGCAGTTCTTC. The V and J genes are TRBV11-2 and TRBJ2-1; the central 8 bases match TRBD1. V loses 7 bases at its end and J loses 8 bases; junction bases beyond the gene matches: 7. The CDR3 starts with the cysteine, ends with the phenylalanine, and has 13 residues. The retained sequence is limited to the CDR3, 39 bases, with the frame set at the first base. CDR1 and CDR2, looked up from the germline V gene, are SGHAT and FQNNGV.